A single sample gave rise to the 25 T cell receptor beta chains below, sequenced in a study of shared clonotypes between healthy human individuals. Method: immunoSEQ multiplex PCR; TCRdb's copy keeps in-frame clones and lacks some. The table includes a few million clones, about 92% detected once. The sample consisted of naive CD4+ T cells from PBMCs. Subset specified: CD45RA+ positively selected. Source of these receptors: a man aged 18-30 years in good health. Some clones in this sample may be carry-over from other donors' samples.

V usage is TRBV7-9 and J usage is TRBJ2-4; 12 bases match TRBD2. V trimming: 5 bases; J trimming: 1 base; junction bases outside the gene matches: 9. CDR1 and CDR2 (germline): SEHNR, FQNEAQ (reference sequence). This CDR3 has 18 amino acids. The CDR3 DNA reads TGTGCCAGCAGCCCACTGGCTAGCGGGAGGGCCGCCAAAAACATTCAGTACTTC. Amino acid sequence: CASSPLASGRAAKNIQYF.

This CDR3 reads CASSSRGWDTEAFF. CDR3 sequence (DNA): TGTGCCAGCAGCTCCAGGGGGTGGGACACTGAAGCTTTCTTT. The gene calls are TRBV7-2 and TRBJ1-1; 7 nucleotides match TRBD1. The CDR3 totals 14 residues. Germline CDR1 is SGHTA and CDR2 is FQGNSA. The V and J ends lost 4 bases and 3 bases, in that order; junction bases with no gene match: 5.

The chain recombines TRBV28 with TRBJ1-2; D is ambiguous. Per the germline V gene, CDR1 is MDHEN and CDR2 is SYDVKM. CDR3 size: 13 residues. The CDR3 here is CGTTPPGNYGYTF. CDR3 coding DNA: TGTGGCACCACCCCGCCCGGGAACTATGGCTACACCTTC.

The chain carries TRBV12-5 and TRBJ2-1; D is possibly TRBD2 (6 bases). From germline, CDR1 is LGHNT and CDR2 FRNRAP. V gave up 0 bases and J gave up 9 bases, with 6 bases separating them. This CDR3 is built from 12 residues. The CDR3 sequence is CASGLVGSEQFF. Here the CDR3 DNA reads TGTGCTAGTGGTTTGGTCGGGAGTGAGCAGTTCTTC.

The chain has TRBV9 and TRBJ1-2; D unclear. The ends were cut back, 0 bases at V and 4 bases at J, with 10 bases in the middle. Germline CDR1 and CDR2: SGDLS and YYNGEE. The CDR3 consists of 14 residues. CDR3 coding DNA: TGTGCCAGCAGCGTAGGGGAGGCGGTCTATGGCTACACCTTC. Its translation: CASSVGEAVYGYTF.

The rearrangement uses TRBV7-9 and TRBJ1-1; weak D call: TRBD1 (5 bases). The germline V gene has CDR1 SEHNR and CDR2 FQNEAQ (reference sequence). The CDR3 covers 15 residues. Trimming removed 4 bases from V and 4 bases from J, with 16 bases in between. The CDR3 nucleotides read TGTGCCAGCAGCTCGCGACAGTTCGGGAGCACTGAAGCTTTCTTT. It specifies CASSSRQFGSTEAFF.

The J gene is TRBJ2-7, the V gene TRBV5-1, with D possibly being TRBD1 or TRBD2 (6 bases each). CDR3 length: 15 residues. Trimming shortened V by 1 base and J by 7 bases, and 18 bases separated the two germline ends. Per germline, CDR1 SGHRS and CDR2 YFSETQ. This chain's CDR3 is CASSLNGQGRKEQYF. The CDR3 nucleotides read TGCGCCAGCAGCTTGAATGGGCAGGGGAGGAAAGAGCAGTACTTC.

The table lists this clone with a count of one. The chain employs TRBV5-1 and TRBJ1-4, with 7 bases matching TRBD1. The CDR3 is 14 residues long. Germline values: CDR1 SGHRS, CDR2 YFSETQ. After removal of 4 bases from V and 4 bases from J, the junction contained 4 bases not matched to a gene. The CDR3 DNA is TGCGCCAGCAGCCCGACAGGGTTTAATGAAAAACTGTTTTTT. This sequence encodes CASSPTGFNEKLFF.

The rearrangement links TRBV29-1 to TRBJ2-1; the D is unclear. Trimming cost V 1 base and J 1 base, with 8 bases left between them. The CDR3 is 14 residues long. The germline gives CDR1 SQVTM, CDR2 ANQGSEA. The CDR3: CSVEADPSYNEQFF. DNA of the CDR3: TGCAGCGTTGAAGCGGACCCGTCCTACAATGAGCAGTTCTTC.

This chain connects TRBV5-1 to TRBJ1-1; the match to TRBD1 covers 10 bases. After removal of 4 bases from V and 3 bases from J, the junction contained 9 bases not matched to a gene. Germline CDR1 and CDR2: SGHRS and YFSETQ. There are 16 residues in the CDR3. DNA for the CDR3: TGCGCCAGCAGCGCCCGACAGGGGGCGGGCGACACTGAAGCTTTCTTT. Protein product: CASSARQGAGDTEAFF.

This clone was recorded once. This chain joins TRBV9 and TRBJ2-1; TRBD2 aligns across 9 bases. The germline V gene has CDR1 SGDLS and CDR2 YYNGEE. V shed 0 bases and J 7 bases; nucleotides not matched to a gene: 8. This CDR3 region has 16 residues. The CDR3 sequence: CASSVGETAGGNEQFF. The CDR3 nucleotides are TGTGCCAGCAGCGTAGGGGAGACGGCGGGAGGGAATGAGCAGTTCTTC. The variable domain in full, completed from reference TRBV9 and TRBJ2-1, reads DSGVTQTPKHLITATGQRVTLRCSPRSGDLSVYWYQQSLDQGLQFLIQYYNGEERAKGNILERFSAQQFPDLHSELNLSSLELGDSALYFCASSVGETAGGNEQFFGPGTRLTVL.

The chain recombines TRBV4-2 with TRBJ2-3, with 8 nucleotides matching TRBD1. The ends lost 6 bases at V and 3 bases at J; junction bases unmatched: 11. CDR1 and CDR2 from the germline V gene are LGHNA and YNFKEQ. The CDR3 consists of 16 residues. The CDR3 region is CASRHRPGQETDTQYF. In nucleotides, the CDR3 is TGTGCCAGCAGACATAGGCCGGGACAGGAGACAGATACGCAGTATTTT.

This chain joins TRBV5-1 and TRBJ2-1; 8 bases match TRBD2. V lost 0 bases to trimming and J lost 0 bases; unmatched junction nucleotides: 5. This CDR3 comprises 17 residues. Germline lookup yields CDR1 SGHRS and CDR2 YFSETQ. CDR3 amino acids: CASSLGSGGSSYNEQFF. In DNA form, the CDR3 reads TGCGCCAGCAGCTTGGGCAGCGGGGGAAGCTCCTACAATGAGCAGTTCTTC.

A word on this clone: Within the sample, other DNA sequences also encode this same CDR3. The J gene is TRBJ2-1, the V gene TRBV28, with 10 nucleotides matching TRBD2. Germline V gene lookup returns CDR1 MDHEN and CDR2 SYDVKM. The V gene end was trimmed by 6 bases and the J gene end by 4 bases; junction bases not matched to a gene: 3. The CDR3 is 14 amino acids. The CDR3 spells CASSLAGVYNEQFF. CDR3 coding DNA: TGTGCCAGCAGCCTAGCGGGAGTTTACAATGAGCAGTTCTTC.

This sequence joins TRBV7-2 and TRBJ1-2, with 10 bases that match TRBD1. The CDR3 contains 14 residues. The germline CDR1 and CDR2 sequences are SGHTA and FQGNSA. Trimming at V came to 4 bases and at J to 5 bases, leaving 4 bases not matched to a gene. CDR3 nucleotides: TGTGCCAGCAGCTCACCGGACAGGGGGTATGGCTACACCTTC. Amino acid sequence: CASSSPDRGYGYTF.

V is TRBV25-1 and J is TRBJ1-5, with a weak D call TRBD1 (5 bases). Germline CDR1 reads MGHDK; CDR2 reads SYGVNS. V shed 8 bases and J shed 12 bases, with 26 bases lying between them. The CDR3 extends over 15 amino acids. The CDR3 DNA follows: TGTGCCAGCGAGTACTTCCGGGACGGTGGGTCCGGCCAGCATTTT. Residues: CASEYFRDGGSGQHF.

About this clone: This sample also contains other DNA sequences that code for the same CDR3. The CDR3 here is CASSLTRYEQYF. In DNA, the CDR3 is TGTGCCAGCAGCTTAACTCGGTACGAGCAGTACTTC. The gene calls are TRBV7-2 and TRBJ2-7, with no clear D. Germline CDR1 is SGHTA and CDR2 is FQGNSA. The CDR3 totals 12 residues. With 2 bases removed from V and 4 bases from J, the gap between germline ends came to 6 bases.

This clone was counted a few times. This chain connects TRBV6-5 to TRBJ1-5, with a weak D call TRBD1 (6 bases). The V end lost 5 bases, the J end lost 5 bases, and 10 bases lay between the germline ends. The CDR3 runs to 13 residues. From germline, CDR1 is MNHEY and CDR2 SVGAGI. CDR3 DNA sequence: TGTGCCAGCAGTCCACAGGGATATCAGCCCCAGCATTTT. Residues: CASSPQGYQPQHF.

This sequence joins TRBV2 and TRBJ2-3; the D gene is possibly TRBD2 (5 bases). The CDR3 extends over 16 amino acids. Germline CDR1 reads SNHLY; CDR2 reads FYNNEI. V was trimmed by 1 base and J by 0 bases, leaving 11 bases between them. Written as DNA, the CDR3 is TGTGCCAGCAGTGAAGGGGTTGCGGGTAGCACAGATACGCAGTATTTT. Protein sequence: CASSEGVAGSTDTQYF. The full variable domain, rest sourced from reference TRBV2 and TRBJ2-3, is EPEVTQTPSHQVTQMGQEVILRCVPISNHLYFYWYRQILGQKVEFLVSFYNNEISEKSEIFDDQFSVERPDGSNFTLKIRSTKLEDSAMYFCASSEGVAGSTDTQYFGPGTRLTVL.

Worth noting for this clone: The same CDR3 can be traced to other DNA sequences in this sample. The chain employs TRBV5-1 and TRBJ2-3; no definite D call. Per the germline V gene, CDR1 is SGHRS and CDR2 is YFSETQ. V was cut by 4 bases and J by 3 bases, with 6 bases left in between. The CDR3 runs 12 residues. Here the CDR3 DNA reads TGCGCCAGCAGCCTACAGACAGATACGCAGTATTTT. Protein product: CASSLQTDTQYF.

This chain joins TRBV19 and TRBJ1-1, with TRBD1 as a possible D gene (6 bases). Germline V gene data show CDR1 as LNHDA and CDR2 as SQIVND (reference sequence). The CDR3 is 15 amino acids. V dropped 4 bases and J dropped 4 bases, with 16 bases sitting between them. In DNA form, the CDR3 reads TGTGCCAGTAGTAGGGGGCTCAGAGGAGGCACTGAAGCTTTCTTT. Residues: CASSRGLRGGTEAFF. Variable domain in full (rest from reference TRBV19 and TRBJ1-1): DGGITQSPKYLFRKEGQNVTLSCEQNLNHDAMYWYRQDPGQGLRLIYYSQIVNDFQKGDIAEGYSVSREKKESFPLTVTSAQKNPTAFYLCASSRGLRGGTEAFFGQGTRLTVV.

J is TRBJ1-6 and V is TRBV2, with TRBD1 identical over 7 bases. V gave up 7 bases and J gave up 2 bases; unmatched junction bases: 5. This CDR3 contains 15 residues. The germline V gene has CDR1 SNHLY and CDR2 FYNNEI. The DNA for the CDR3 is TGTGCCAGCACAGGGGGAAGGACCTATAATTCACCCCTCCACTTT. It yields the protein CASTGGRTYNSPLHF. Using reference TRBV2 and TRBJ1-6 for the parts outside the CDR3, the full variable domain is EPEVTQTPSHQVTQMGQEVILRCVPISNHLYFYWYRQILGQKVEFLVSFYNNEISEKSEIFDDQFSVERPDGSNFTLKIRSTKLEDSAMYFCASTGGRTYNSPLHFGNGTRLTVT.

This clone came up a few times. The chain couples TRBV19 to TRBJ1-2; D remains ambiguous. Germline values: CDR1 LNHDA, CDR2 SQIVND (reference sequence). V was shortened by 3 bases and J by 3 bases, with 11 bases between the two germline ends. The CDR3 runs to 14 residues. CDR3 residues: CASSISGDYYGYTF. CDR3 nucleotide sequence: TGTGCCAGTAGTATTTCGGGAGATTACTATGGCTACACCTTC.

The V call is TRBV2, the J call TRBJ2-2; D possibly matches TRBD1 or TRBD2 (5 bases each). Germline V gene sequence: CDR1 SNHLY, CDR2 FYNNEI. This CDR3 spans 15 amino acids. Trimming removed 7 bases at V and 8 bases at J, with 20 bases between. The CDR3 nucleotides are TGTGCCAGCAATAGGGACCGACAAAGTGTGGGGGAGCTGTTTTTT. Its protein product is CASNRDRQSVGELFF.

For this clone: Distinct nucleotide sequences in the sample also encode this CDR3. The chain links TRBV5-1 to TRBJ2-7; possibly TRBD1 or TRBD2 for D (5 bases each). Trimming removed 0 bases from V and 2 bases from J, with 9 bases in between. The length of the CDR3 is 14 residues. Germline values: CDR1 SGHRS, CDR2 YFSETQ. CDR3: CASSLGGVTYEQYF. The CDR3 DNA follows: TGCGCCAGCAGCTTGGGAGGGGTAACCTACGAGCAGTACTTC.